Given below is one T cell receptor (beta chain) in context. The data belong to a study of blood T cell repertoires in COVID-19. Looked up from germline, CDR1 is DFQATT and CDR2 is SNEGSKA (reference sequence). The CDR3 contains 11 residues. J lost 13 bases, V lost 4 bases, and 6 bases had no gene match. Assay used: immunoSEQ multiplex PCR; TCRdb lists only in-frame clones, some missing. Here the sample spans roughly 160,000 clones, around 83% being singletons. Sequenced input: peripheral blood. V is TRBV20-1 and J is TRBJ2-4; 8 bases map to TRBD1. This TCR was recovered from a middle-aged man with acute or convalescent COVID-19. CDR3 sequence reads: CSANTGGPQYF. In DNA, the CDR3 is TGCAGTGCTAATACAGGGGGTCCCCAGTACTTC.